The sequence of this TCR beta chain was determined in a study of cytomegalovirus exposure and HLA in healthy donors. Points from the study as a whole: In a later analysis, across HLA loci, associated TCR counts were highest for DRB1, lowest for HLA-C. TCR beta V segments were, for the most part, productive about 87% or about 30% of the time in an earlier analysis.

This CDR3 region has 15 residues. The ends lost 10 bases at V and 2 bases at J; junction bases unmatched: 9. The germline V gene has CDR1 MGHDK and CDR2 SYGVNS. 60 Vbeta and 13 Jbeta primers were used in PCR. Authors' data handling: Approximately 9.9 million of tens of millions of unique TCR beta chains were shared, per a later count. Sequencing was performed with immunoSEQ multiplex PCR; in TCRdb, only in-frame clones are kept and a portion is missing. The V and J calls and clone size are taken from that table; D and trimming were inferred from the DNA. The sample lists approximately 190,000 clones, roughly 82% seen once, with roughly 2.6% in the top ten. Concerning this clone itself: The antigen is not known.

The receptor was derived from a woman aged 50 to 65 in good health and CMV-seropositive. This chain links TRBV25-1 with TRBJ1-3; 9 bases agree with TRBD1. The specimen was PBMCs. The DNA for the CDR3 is TGTGCCACCCAGAAACAGGGGGCGCCTGGAAACACCATATATTTT. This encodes CATQKQGAPGNTIYF.